The 4 T cell receptor beta chains in this list originate from one sample, sequenced in a study of blood T cells in healthy people across ages. For the second PCR, which ran for about 6 to 11 cycles, a sample-barcoded 5' primer and a J-beta primer mix were used. TCRdb reanalysed the 5' RACE reads using MiXCR and keeps one entry per CDR3 protein. The repertoire holds hundreds of thousands of distinct CDR3 sequences, with roughly 44% as singletons. The sample taken for sequencing was blood. These receptors all come from an older woman in good health.

This sequence joins TRBV6-5 and TRBJ2-3, with a weak D call TRBD1 (5 bases). The CDR3 is 14 residues long. Germline V CDR1 and CDR2: MNHEY, SVGAGI. V was pared by 0 bases and J by 4 bases, with 8 bases between. CDR3 protein: CASSYSIRADTQYF. The DNA of the CDR3 is TGTGCCAGCAGTTACTCTATCAGGGCAGATACGCAGTATTTT.

The rearrangement links TRBV5-1 to TRBJ2-1; 7 bases are a match to TRBD2. The J call could be wrong; TRBJ2-7 is a better fit for the DNA end. The CDR3 spans 16 residues. The germline CDR1 and CDR2 sequences are SGHRS and YFSETQ. CDR3 region: CASSSMSGNSYNEQYF. Here the CDR3 DNA reads TGCGCCAGCAGCTCGATGAGCGGGAACTCCTACAATGAGCAGTACTTC.

This clonotype has just a few counts. The J gene is TRBJ2-5, the V gene TRBV20-1; 8 bases match TRBD2. This CDR3 contains 15 residues. V lost 0 bases to trimming and J lost 2 bases; unmatched junction nucleotides: 5. CDR1 is DFQATT and CDR2 is SNEGSKA in the germline V gene (reference sequence). This CDR3 is CSARDLGLVQETQYF. CDR3 sequence (DNA): TGCAGTGCTAGAGATTTGGGACTAGTACAAGAGACCCAGTACTTC.

The chain uses TRBV20-1 and TRBJ1-6; weak D call: TRBD1 (5 bases). This CDR3 region has 16 residues. The V and J ends lost 4 bases and 7 bases respectively, with 20 bases between them. Germline V gene sequence: CDR1 DFQATT, CDR2 SNEGSKA (reference sequence). The CDR3: CSATSAGTADNSPLHF. The CDR3 DNA reads TGCAGTGCTACATCAGCCGGGACGGCCGACAATTCACCCCTCCACTTT.